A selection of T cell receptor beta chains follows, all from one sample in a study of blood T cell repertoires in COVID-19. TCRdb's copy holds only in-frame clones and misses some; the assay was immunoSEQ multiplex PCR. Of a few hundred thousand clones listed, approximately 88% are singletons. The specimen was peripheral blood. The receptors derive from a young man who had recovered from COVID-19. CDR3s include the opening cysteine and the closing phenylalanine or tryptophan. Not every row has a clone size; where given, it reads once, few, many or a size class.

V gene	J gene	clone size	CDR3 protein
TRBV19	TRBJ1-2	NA	CASSLQVDKRGGYTF
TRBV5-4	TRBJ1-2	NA	CASSFRGTDGYTF
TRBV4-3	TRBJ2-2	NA	CASSQGGSGGYTGELFF
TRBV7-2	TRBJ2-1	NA	CASSLYPDLGYNEQFF
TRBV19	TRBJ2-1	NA	CASMLAGGQHNEQFF
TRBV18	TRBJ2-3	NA	CASSPLAGATTDTQYF
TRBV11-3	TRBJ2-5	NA	CASSHKPGQVETQYF
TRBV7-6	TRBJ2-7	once	CASSAGGEPSYEQYF
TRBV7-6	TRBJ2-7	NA	CASSRDRAPNSYEQYF
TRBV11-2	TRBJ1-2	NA	CASSTGVSGYTF